This T cell receptor (beta chain) was retrieved from a study of response to subunit inactivated influenza vaccine (dated by TCRdb to the late 2010s). About the investigation overall: The study used deep quantitative T cell receptor repertoire profiling to track responses to a trivalent subunit inactivated influenza vaccine. Summary of the overall study and its limitations: The authors suggested that each seasonal influenza vaccination may recruit only a limited number of new T cells.

Note on this clonotype: No antigen is known for it. No much larger clonotype is one base removed from it; base qualities were not supplied.

The method behind the library was RT-PCR. Instrument used: Illumina HiSeq 2500. TCRdb reran the public reads through fastp at Q25 and MiXCR, keeping productive beta chains. Rows matching on CDR3 protein sequence are summarized as one entry with the most common DNA and genes. The sample yields about 520,000 distinct CDR3 sequences; approximately 7.3% were counted once. The top ten hold around 14% of the sample. V drops 6 bases and J drops 4 bases, leaving 15 bases in between. CDR1 and CDR2, looked up from the germline V gene, are ENHRY and SYGVKD. Including the terminal cysteine and phenylalanine, the CDR3 comprises 14 residues. Kept here is only the CDR3 DNA, which spans 42 bases and is read in frame from base 1.

The chain couples TRBV10-3 to TRBJ2-5; the D gene is tentatively TRBD1 or TRBD2, each matching 6 bases. The clonotype was recovered from a man aged 50 to 69 who received an inactivated influenza vaccine. Donor details come from another sample of the same person, matched by shared clones. The source material was PBMCs from blood, sampled roughly 24 months after vaccination. The sequence in DNA is TGTGCCATCAGCGGGGGCATGGGGCGAGAGACCCAGTACTTC. Protein translation: CAISGGMGRETQYF.